This T cell receptor beta chain came from a study of Ad26.COV2.S vaccination and SARS-CoV-2 variants. In the study overall: It was the COV1001 Ad26.COV2.S trial arm that included the donor. Intramuscularly, Ad26.COV2.S was given either once or twice, 56 days apart.

The treatment is: roughly 19 received Ad26.COV2.S at low or high dose, single or two shots; roughly five received placebo; per-sample allocation not given. Samples were taken on day 63 after the first vaccine or placebo injection. The CDR3 is made up of 16 amino acids. Trimming left V 0 bases short and J 4 bases short, with 15 bases between. Germline V gene data show CDR1 as SGHNT and CDR2 as YENEEA. Comment on this clone: Its antigen remains unidentified.

Clones were sequenced by immunoSEQ multiplex PCR, and TCRdb holds only the in-frame ones, with some missing. Of about 400,000 clones in the sample, around 91% were seen once. General study points: Measurements of TCR breadth and depth may have given underestimates of the total T cell responses. With respect to non-spike TCR breadth, vaccine and placebo recipients were similar.

This TCR was recovered from a person aged 18 to 59 who received the Ad26.COV2.S COVID-19 vaccine or a placebo. The chain uses TRBV11-3 and TRBJ2-5; D possibly corresponds to TRBD1 (6 bases). Source: peripheral blood, taken in a trial of Ad26.COV2.S vaccine versus placebo. CDR3 residues: CASSLDSGVDLETQYF. As DNA, the CDR3 is TGTGCCAGCAGCTTAGATTCAGGGGTGGATTTAGAGACCCAGTACTTC.